The 20 T cell receptor beta chains below all came from one sample that was sequenced in a study of shared clonotypes between healthy human individuals (dated by TCRdb to 2020 to 2021). The library was made by the immunoSEQ multiplex PCR assay. The table comes from immuneACCESS by way of TCRdb, which keeps in-frame sequences with V and J called. Part of the clones is missing from these tables; in studies checked, under half for an unresolved V gene and the rest for unknown reasons. Present in this sample are hundreds of thousands of clones, approximately 97% of which were seen just once. The ten largest make up approximately 0.057% of the sample. The sequencing input was naive CD4+ T cells sorted from blood. Explained via the paper, the cell subset or site label denotes: CD45RA+ positively selected. These receptor sequences come from a woman aged 25 to 45 in good health.

The chain has TRBV6-1 and TRBJ1-5; TRBD1 might be the D (6 bases). Trimming took off 6 bases at V and 1 base at J, with 10 bases between the two ends. The CDR3 extends over 14 amino acids. Germline V gene lookup returns CDR1 MNHNS and CDR2 SASEGT. CDR3 loop: CASRRGASNQPQHF. The DNA for the CDR3 is TGTGCCAGCAGGAGGGGGGCCAGCAATCAGCCCCAGCATTTT.

The chain uses TRBV11-2 and TRBJ2-5, with TRBD2 matching 11 bases. The germline V gene encodes CDR1 SGHAT and CDR2 FQNNGV. This CDR3 is built from 15 residues. V shed 6 bases, J shed 5 bases, and the junction held 8 bases outside the gene matches. CDR3 nucleotide sequence: TGTGCCAGCAGTCTCGGGACTAGCGGTCGGGAGACCCAGTACTTC. Residues: CASSLGTSGRETQYF.

This clone is a singleton in its sample. The V call is TRBV6-5, the J call TRBJ1-1; weak D call: TRBD1 (5 bases). The germline gives CDR1 MNHEY, CDR2 SVGAGI. V gave up 2 bases and J gave up 5 bases, with 12 bases separating them. The CDR3 length is 14 residues. For the CDR3, the DNA is TGTGCCAGCAGTTACGGGGACTCTCGGACTGAAGCTTTCTTT. Its protein product is CASSYGDSRTEAFF.

The chain is built from TRBV6-1 and TRBJ2-3; D is perhaps TRBD2 (6 bases). V dropped 4 bases and J dropped 1 base, with 12 bases sitting between them. CDR3 length: 15 residues. In germline, CDR1 is MNHNS, CDR2 SASEGT. The CDR3 loop is CASSGRGIGTDTQYF. The CDR3 bases are TGTGCCAGCAGTGGTCGGGGGATCGGCACAGATACGCAGTATTTT.

This clone was picked up one time. The V gene is TRBV29-1, the J gene TRBJ2-1, with TRBD1 identical over 7 bases. CDR3 length equals 13 residues. V lost 8 bases to trimming and J lost 2 bases; unmatched junction nucleotides: 6. Looked up from germline, CDR1 is SQVTM and CDR2 is ANQGSEA. Written as DNA, the CDR3 is TGCAGCTGTGACAGGGCGACCTACAATGAGCAGTTCTTC. This gives the protein CSCDRATYNEQFF.

The gene calls are TRBV5-1 and TRBJ2-5, with D perhaps TRBD2 (7 bases). Germline CDR1 is SGHRS and CDR2 is YFSETQ. The CDR3 has 13 residues. With 3 bases removed from V and 7 bases from J, the gap between germline ends came to 13 bases. The CDR3 loop is CASSWGGDRTQYF. CDR3 nucleotide sequence: TGCGCCAGCAGCTGGGGGGGCGACAGGACCCAGTACTTC.

This chain uses TRBV5-1 with TRBJ2-7; 10 bases are a match to TRBD1. J gave up 5 bases and V 3 bases, and 5 bases lay outside the gene matches. There are 14 residues in the CDR3. Germline lookup yields CDR1 SGHRS and CDR2 YFSETQ. The CDR3 reads CASSSGQGTHEQYF. Written as DNA, the CDR3 is TGCGCCAGCAGCTCGGGACAGGGGACACACGAGCAGTACTTC.

The rearrangement links TRBV5-1 to TRBJ2-5, with D uncertain. The germline gives CDR1 SGHRS, CDR2 YFSETQ. Trimming removed 0 bases from V and 9 bases from J, with 12 bases in between. The CDR3 is made up of 13 amino acids. CDR3: CASSLDRPSAQYF. CDR3 coding DNA: TGCGCCAGCAGCTTGGATCGGCCCTCCGCCCAGTACTTC.

The chain uses TRBV30 and TRBJ2-3; 9 bases match TRBD1. The CDR3 runs to 12 residues. Germline CDR1 reads GTSNPN; CDR2 reads SVGIG (reference sequence). V trimming: 5 bases; J trimming: 4 bases; junction bases outside the gene matches: 1. The CDR3 sequence is CAWDRGADTQYF. Here the CDR3 DNA reads TGTGCCTGGGACAGGGGGGCAGATACGCAGTATTTT. The full variable domain, with the rest looked up from reference TRBV30 and TRBJ2-3, is SQTIHQWPATLVQPVGSPLSLECTVEGTSNPNLYWYRQAAGRGLQLLFYSVGIGQISSEVPQNLSASRPQDRQFILSSKKLLLSDSGFYLCAWDRGADTQYFGPGTRLTVL.

This sequence joins TRBV7-3 and TRBJ2-3, with D perhaps being TRBD1 or TRBD2 (5 bases each). The germline gives CDR1 SGHTA, CDR2 FQGTGA. V was shortened by 1 base and J by 4 bases, with 18 bases between the two germline ends. The CDR3 is made up of 17 amino acids. The CDR3 is CASSLIGGRVEADTQYF. The CDR3 nucleotides are TGTGCCAGCAGCTTAATTGGGGGACGGGTGGAGGCAGATACGCAGTATTTT.

The chain employs TRBV7-7 and TRBJ2-1; D call uncertain. CDR3 length: 13 amino acids. Trimming removed 6 bases from V and 8 bases from J, with 14 bases in between. CDR1 is SSHAT and CDR2 is FNYEAQ in the germline V gene (reference sequence). The CDR3 DNA follows: TGTGCCAGCAGTCAAAACTGGATGGATGAGCAGTTCTTC. Residues: CASSQNWMDEQFF.

V and J are TRBV10-1 and TRBJ2-5; 7 bases are a match to TRBD2. This CDR3 spans 14 amino acids. With 2 bases clipped from V and 2 bases from J, the junction kept 2 bases outside the gene matches. The V gene's germline CDR1 is WNHNN and CDR2 SYGVQD (reference sequence). The CDR3 bases are TGCGCCAGCAGTGAGGCTAGCGGTCAAGAGACCCAGTACTTC. Protein sequence: CASSEASGQETQYF.

V is TRBV7-2 and J is TRBJ2-5; 9 bases are a match to TRBD2. The V gene end was trimmed by 2 bases and the J gene end by 5 bases; junction bases not matched to a gene: 9. Germline-derived CDR1 and CDR2 are SGHTA and FQGNSA. The CDR3 has 16 residues. CDR3: CASSLNRQAGGETQYF. The CDR3 DNA is TGTGCCAGCAGCTTAAACCGGCAAGCGGGAGGTGAGACCCAGTACTTC.

This clone was recorded only once. For the CDR3, the DNA is TGTGCCAGTAGTATGGCTAGCGGTTCCCCCACAGATACGCAGTATTTT. This codes for CASSMASGSPTDTQYF. V and J are TRBV19 and TRBJ2-3; 7 bases line up with TRBD2. This CDR3 comprises 16 residues. Trimming at V came to 3 bases and at J to 2 bases, leaving 8 bases not matched to a gene. Germline V gives CDR1 LNHDA, CDR2 SQIVND (reference sequence).

The chain combines TRBV5-4 with TRBJ1-1; perhaps TRBD1 as D (5 bases). This CDR3 spans 17 amino acids. Trimming took off 6 bases at V and 5 bases at J, with 26 bases between the two ends. Germline CDR1 and CDR2: SGHNT and YYREEE (reference sequence). In DNA form, the CDR3 reads TGTGCCAGCACCGTCAAAGAATTACGACAGAATTATACTGAAGCTTTCTTT. Translation: CASTVKELRQNYTEAFF. The variable domain in full, completed from reference TRBV5-4 and TRBJ1-1, reads ETGVTQSPTHLIKTRGQQVTLRCSSQSGHNTVSWYQQALGQGPQFIFQYYREEENGRGNFPPRFSGLQFPNYSSELNVNALELDDSALYLCASTVKELRQNYTEAFFGQGTRLTVV.

This rearrangement joins TRBV28 to TRBJ2-2; D call uncertain. This CDR3 has 12 amino acids. CDR1 MDHEN and CDR2 SYDVKM come from the germline V gene. Trimming stripped 3 bases from V and 3 bases from J, with 2 bases between. CDR3 in DNA: TGTGCCAGCAGTTTGTACACCGGGGAGCTGTTTTTT. Protein: CASSLYTGELFF. The variable domain in full, completed from reference TRBV28 and TRBJ2-2, reads DVKVTQSSRYLVKRTGEKVFLECVQDMDHENMFWYRQDPGLGLRLIYFSYDVKMKEKGDIPEGYSVSREKKERFSLILESASTNQTSMYLCASSLYTGELFFGEGSRLTVL.

Worth noting for this clone: Other DNA variants within this sample encode the same CDR3. The chain carries TRBV2 and TRBJ2-5; the D is unclear. The CDR3 loop spans 12 amino acids. V was shortened by 2 bases and J by 5 bases, with 6 bases between the two germline ends. The germline gives CDR1 SNHLY, CDR2 FYNNEI. DNA for the CDR3: TGTGCCAGCAGTGAATTGGTTGAGACCCAGTACTTC. Protein: CASSELVETQYF.

The chain combines TRBV9 with TRBJ2-3, with 8 bases fitting TRBD2. The CDR3 extends over 13 amino acids. Looked up from germline, CDR1 is SGDLS and CDR2 is YYNGEE. CDR3 amino acids: CATKRENTDTQYF. DNA for the CDR3: TGTGCTACGAAGCGGGAGAATACAGATACGCAGTATTTT. Complete variable domain (other parts from reference TRBV9 and TRBJ2-3): DSGVTQTPKHLITATGQRVTLRCSPRSGDLSVYWYQQSLDQGLQFLIQYYNGEERAKGNILERFSAQQFPDLHSELNLSSLELGDSALYFCATKRENTDTQYFGPGTRLTVL.

The gene calls are TRBV2 and TRBJ1-4, with 9 bases fitting TRBD1. Germline V gene lookup returns CDR1 SNHLY and CDR2 FYNNEI. Trimming at V came to 7 bases and at J to 3 bases, leaving 6 bases not matched to a gene. This CDR3 is built from 15 residues. The CDR3 here is CASTRDRVANEKLFF. DNA of the CDR3: TGTGCCAGCACCCGGGACAGGGTGGCTAATGAAAAACTGTTTTTT.

The table lists this clone with a count of one. The chain links TRBV6-1 to TRBJ1-2; 9 nucleotides agree with TRBD1. The CDR3 runs to 16 residues. V shed 1 base, J shed 1 base, and the junction held 4 bases outside the gene matches. In germline, CDR1 is MNHNS, CDR2 SASEGT. CDR3 loop: CASSEVGDRDNYGYTF. DNA of the CDR3: TGTGCCAGCAGTGAAGTGGGGGACAGGGATAACTATGGCTACACCTTC.